The rows below give T cell receptor beta chains drawn from one sample of a study of T-cell reconstitution after alpha-beta-depleted transplantation in children. MiXCR, run by TCRdb on the PCR reads, gives a single entry per CDR3 protein. The data show 300,000 to 400,000 distinct CDR3 sequences, 16% seen once. This sample comprised PBMCs, mostly from graft donor cells, obtained 360 days after TCRalphabeta/CD19-depleted stem cell transplant. The origin of the receptors is a male patient aged 2-9 years who had a stem cell transplant for acute lymphoblastic leukemia, so the T cells may come from the graft donor. CDR3s include the opening cysteine and the closing phenylalanine or tryptophan. Fields, in order: CDR3 protein, clone size, V gene, J gene. The size field is filled for only some rows; it gives once, few, many or a size class.

CDR3: CASSPGTYSNQPQHF; size: many; V: TRBV7-2; J: TRBJ1-5
CDR3: CASSLFGGRVKNIQYF; size: many; V: TRBV12-3/TRBV12-4; J: TRBJ2-4
CDR3: CASSLVPQETQYF; size: .; V: TRBV7-9; J: TRBJ2-5
CDR3: CASSLGESSYEQYF; size: .; V: TRBV6-5; J: TRBJ2-7
CDR3: CASSTRALYEQYF; size: .; V: TRBV28; J: TRBJ2-7
CDR3: CASSLRARFRDNEQFF; size: .; V: TRBV12-3/TRBV12-4; J: TRBJ2-1
CDR3: CASSQGWGTVPYEQYF; size: .; V: TRBV3-1; J: TRBJ2-7
CDR3: CASRSNREPHGYTF; size: few; V: TRBV27; J: TRBJ1-2
CDR3: CAISESGGRNQPQHF; size: many; V: TRBV10-3; J: TRBJ1-5
CDR3: CASSKTGTGAYEQYF; size: few; V: TRBV12-3/TRBV12-4; J: TRBJ2-7
CDR3: CASHDSLSYEQYF; size: many; V: TRBV28; J: TRBJ2-7
CDR3: CASSLELQRFTGELFF; size: many; V: TRBV5-5; J: TRBJ2-2
CDR3: CASKGGANTEAFF; size: .; V: TRBV2; J: TRBJ1-1
CDR3: CASSQEETGGQETQYF; size: few; V: TRBV4-2; J: TRBJ2-5
CDR3: CSAYLRGQGGNEQFF; size: .; V: TRBV20-1; J: TRBJ2-1
CDR3: CASSGLAGSSYEQYF; size: many; V: TRBV28; J: TRBJ2-7
CDR3: CASSRAYANTGELFF; size: few; V: TRBV12-3/TRBV12-4; J: TRBJ2-2
CDR3: CASSQTGQEQIYGYTF; size: few; V: TRBV4-1; J: TRBJ1-2
CDR3: CASTDFLNTEAFF; size: .; V: TRBV7-6; J: TRBJ1-1
CDR3: CASSWSKLTSSYNEQFF; size: .; V: TRBV9; J: TRBJ2-1
CDR3: CASSPRGTGLDTQYF; size: once; V: TRBV18; J: TRBJ2-3
CDR3: CATSDPDRGRGRETQYF; size: many; V: TRBV24-1; J: TRBJ2-5
CDR3: CASGLGGTAGGYTF; size: few; V: TRBV12-5; J: TRBJ1-2
CDR3: CASSLRARVYYGYTF; size: many; V: TRBV12-3/TRBV12-4; J: TRBJ1-2
CDR3: CASSQEAGEGYEQYF; size: .; V: TRBV4-2; J: TRBJ2-7
CDR3: CASNSYGYTF; size: .; V: TRBV2; J: TRBJ1-2
CDR3: CASSPRDSQYF; size: many; V: TRBV18; J: TRBJ2-5
CDR3: CASSSGLAGWYQETQYF; size: few; V: TRBV7-2; J: TRBJ2-5
CDR3: CSANPKYMNTEAFF; size: many; V: TRBV20-1; J: TRBJ1-1
CDR3: CASRAGTSGNEQFF; size: .; V: TRBV5-1; J: TRBJ2-1
CDR3: CASSLSGRLPQETQYF; size: .; V: TRBV7-9; J: TRBJ2-5
CDR3: CASSSPGQRELNNEQFF; size: .; V: TRBV28; J: TRBJ2-1
CDR3: CASSQDGGRQETQYF; size: few; V: TRBV4-3; J: TRBJ2-5
CDR3: CASSHSIGGLAGGADTQYF; size: .; V: TRBV4-3; J: TRBJ2-3
CDR3: CASSLSRWGYPYNEQFF; size: .; V: TRBV28; J: TRBJ2-1
CDR3: CATSYGTIEFF; size: many; V: TRBV15; J: TRBJ2-1
CDR3: CATSDFGTVNTGELFF; size: .; V: TRBV24-1; J: TRBJ2-2
CDR3: CASSTPTGSNQPQHF; size: many; V: TRBV27; J: TRBJ1-5
CDR3: CASSQDGRGSGANVLTF; size: .; V: TRBV4-3; J: TRBJ2-6
CDR3: CSARHWDGSYGYTF; size: .; V: TRBV20-1; J: TRBJ1-2
CDR3: CSAARGQGVEKLFF; size: .; V: TRBV20-1; J: TRBJ1-4
CDR3: CASSLEQGNQPQHF; size: few; V: TRBV12-3/TRBV12-4; J: TRBJ1-5
CDR3: CASSQDRPGNEQFF; size: .; V: TRBV3-1; J: TRBJ2-1
CDR3: CASHRVNYGYTF; size: .; V: TRBV5-6; J: TRBJ1-2
CDR3: CASSLISGSEQFF; size: few; V: TRBV7-2; J: TRBJ2-1
CDR3: CASSQYRGSTEAFF; size: .; V: TRBV4-3; J: TRBJ1-1
CDR3: CSARELQGGETQYF; size: .; V: TRBV20-1; J: TRBJ2-5
CDR3: CASMRQETQYF; size: many; V: TRBV6-5; J: TRBJ2-5
CDR3: CASSLVRRRQFF; size: few; V: TRBV7-2; J: TRBJ2-1
CDR3: CASSYSEGTEQFF; size: few; V: TRBV6-2/TRBV6-3; J: TRBJ2-1
CDR3: CASSETSGTYEQYF; size: many; V: TRBV9; J: TRBJ2-7
CDR3: CATRLWSTDTQYF; size: few; V: TRBV15; J: TRBJ2-3
CDR3: CASARTGNTIYF; size: .; V: TRBV21-1; J: TRBJ1-3
CDR3: CASSLLGGEQYF; size: .; V: TRBV27; J: TRBJ2-7